The 9 T cell receptor beta chains in this list originate from one sample, sequenced in a study of T-cell memory formation after mild COVID-19. TCRdb itself ran the 5' RACE reads through MiXCR, one entry per CDR3 protein. The table shows hundreds of thousands of distinct CDR3 sequences, with roughly 25% occurring only once. The specimen sequenced was PBMCs or a T cell subset sorted from them (not recorded which). All receptors come from an adult woman who had mild COVID-19 (a few samples of this study predate the infection). Cell type and time point are not known.

The chain carries TRBV24-1 and TRBJ2-2; 12 nucleotides agree with TRBD1. V shed 5 bases, J shed 6 bases, and the junction held 6 bases outside the gene matches. The CDR3 is made up of 16 amino acids. The germline gives CDR1 KGHDR, CDR2 SFDVKD. The CDR3 protein is CATSAPGQGASGELFF. CDR3 DNA: TGTGCCACCAGTGCTCCGGGACAGGGGGCTTCCGGGGAGCTGTTTTTT.

This clonotype has at least ten counts. J is TRBJ1-5 and V is TRBV5-4; no clear D. The length of the CDR3 is 15 residues. The germline V and J ends were trimmed by 0 bases and 0 bases, with 7 bases remaining between them. The germline V gene encodes CDR1 SGHNT and CDR2 YYREEE (reference sequence). CDR3 loop: CASSLGLDSNQPQHF. As DNA, the CDR3 is TGTGCCAGCAGCTTGGGGTTGGATAGCAATCAGCCCCAGCATTTT.

This clonotype was observed a few times. The chain combines TRBV4-1 with TRBJ2-1, with TRBD2 matching over 9 bases. This CDR3 is built from 18 residues. V was clipped by 1 base and J by 9 bases; unmatched bases: 16. CDR1 and CDR2 (germline): MGHRA, YSYEKL. CDR3 coding DNA: TGCGCCAGCAGCCAAGGTGGCTGGGGTAGCGGGAGTGGTAGTGAGCAGTTCTTC. Its translation is CASSQGGWGSGSGSEQFF.

The chain is built from TRBV12-3 or TRBV12-4 and TRBJ2-7; D remains ambiguous. V lost 2 bases, J lost 4 bases, and 6 bases lay in between. This CDR3 has 12 amino acids. The DNA of the CDR3 is TGTGCCAGCAGTTTATGGCAGTACGAGCAGTACTTC. Its protein is CASSLWQYEQYF.

V is TRBV3-1 and J is TRBJ2-7, with 7 positions matching TRBD2. The CDR3 sequence is 17 residues long. The germline CDR1 and CDR2 sequences are LGHDT and YNNKEL (reference sequence). Germline trimming cut 2 bases from V and 2 bases from J; bases unmatched to any gene: 12. Written as DNA, the CDR3 is TGTGCCAGCAGCCAAACGGATCTGGGCGGGAGTACCTACGAGCAGTACTTC. It specifies CASSQTDLGGSTYEQYF.

This chain joins TRBV7-2 and TRBJ2-7; 7 positions agree with TRBD2. This CDR3 region has 16 residues. V trimming: 0 bases; J trimming: 6 bases; junction bases outside the gene matches: 11. CDR1 and CDR2 from the germline V gene are SGHTA and FQGNSA. The CDR3 DNA follows: TGTGCCAGCAGCTTAGCAATTGGGAGGGGTCCCTTCGAGCAGTACTTC. Translating gives CASSLAIGRGPFEQYF.

This clonotype was seen a handful of times. The chain combines TRBV5-1 with TRBJ1-5; D is unclear. Germline V CDR1 and CDR2: SGHRS, YFSETQ. CDR3 length: 14 residues. Deletions cut 4 bases from V and 4 bases from J, with 12 bases between. The CDR3 bases are TGCGCCAGCAGCCGAGGCCTTGGGAATCAGCCCCAGCATTTT. This translates into CASSRGLGNQPQHF.

This clonotype was seen a handful of times. This chain joins TRBV12-3 or TRBV12-4 and TRBJ1-2, with D maybe TRBD1 (6 bases). The V end lost 8 bases, the J end lost 3 bases, and 19 bases lay between the germline ends. This CDR3 is 15 amino acids long. The CDR3: CASYEFGQRDYGYTF. CDR3 nucleotides: TGTGCCAGCTATGAGTTCGGACAGAGGGACTATGGCTACACCTTC.

This rearrangement joins TRBV7-2 to TRBJ2-1; D might be TRBD2 (7 bases). The CDR3 covers 19 residues. Germline V lookup: CDR1 SGHTA, CDR2 FQGNSA. Trimming stripped 5 bases from V and 0 bases from J, with 23 bases between. CDR3 nucleotides: TGTGCCAGCAGCACCCCGACGCGGCGGGGGCTACGCTCCTACAATGAGCAGTTCTTC. Its protein is CASSTPTRRGLRSYNEQFF.